This T cell receptor beta chain was captured by sequencing in a study of CD8 T cells in ankylosing spondylitis. Per the germline V gene, CDR1 is SGHTS and CDR2 is YDEGEE. CDR3 length equals 15 residues. The V segment lost 4 bases and the J segment 2 bases; nucleotides outside the gene matches: 7. A note on this clonotype: Its antigen is unknown.

A quantitative 5'-RACE method, one with molecular barcodes, was used to make TCR beta libraries. TCRdb ran MiXCR on the 5' RACE reads and lists one entry per CDR3 protein. This table holds about 240,000 distinct CDR3 sequences, 8% to 9.5% found once. Overall study results and limits: What appeared characteristic of ankylosing spondylitis blood was a TCR beta motif of eight or nine highly homologous variants. The disease-linked clones had a CD8+ phenotype and low blood frequencies. Reports say disease-linked clones showed up significantly more in matched ankylosing spondylitis synovial fluid.

Material for sequencing was blood, either unsorted or a sorted T cell fraction (not recorded which). The TCR comes from a male donor with ankylosing spondylitis or in good health (not recorded which). V is TRBV5-8 and J is TRBJ2-3; 7 nucleotides line up with TRBD1. The CDR3 bases are TGTGCCAGCAGCCGACCGACAGGGCCCACAGATACGCAGTATTTT. It is translated as CASSRPTGPTDTQYF.